This TCR beta chain was sequenced for a study of CD8+ T cells in alopecia areata (dated by TCRdb to between 2018 and 2020). In the study overall: Treated patients were enrolled in an open-label pilot trial of oral tofacitinib at 5 to 10 mg twice daily for moderate-to-severe alopecia areata. Patients received tofacitinib for 6 to 18 months and were then followed off drug for 6 months to check for delayed response and recurrence. In treated patients, disease severity was measured using the SALT score, which gives the percentage of scalp surface area affected. High-throughput TCRbeta sequencing was used to examine T cell clonal expansion in alopecia areata in both the C3H/HeJ mouse model and human patients. In humans, TCRbeta sequencing was performed on scalp tissue and on sorted CD4+ and CD8+ peripheral blood T cells from healthy controls and from patients with patchy or totalis/universalis alopecia areata. Tofacitinib-treated patients had biopsies at baseline and at 4 and 24 weeks of treatment, with a later scalp biopsy in several patients. Clonality in the scalp was compared among normal scalp (n=4), patchy alopecia areata scalp (n=8), and alopecia totalis/universalis scalp (n=8). RNA was extracted with the PAXgene miRNA kit for fixed scalp, the miRNeasy kit for PBMCs, and the RNeasy kit for mouse skin. TCRbeta CDR3 regions were amplified by immunoSEQ multiplex PCR using 35 Vbeta forward and 13 Jbeta reverse primers.

For this clone: Its antigen specificity is not known. Base qualities are not provided; no much larger clone lies one nucleotide away.

Results the study describes overall, beyond this receptor: Compared with normal scalp, lesional scalp, particularly in alopecia totalis/universalis, had higher clonality and more expanded CD8+ clones, which suggests antigenic drive. Tofacitinib significantly decreased scalp clonality and the number of expanded CD8+ clones among the top 100 scalp clones. Compared with mice, TCR sequences shared between patients were less clear, possibly partly because of HLA diversity across the patient population. Many expanded lesional clones were found to persist in scalp and blood during tofacitinib treatment, and relapse after treatment cessation may be partly explained by this persistence. Scalp TCR repertoire analysis is complicated because resident alphabeta T cells in normal human skin are also sequenced, whereas mouse skin is dominated by gammadelta T cells. The treated cohort was small, with a single nonresponder, so links between baseline CD8+ expansion and response need larger studies.

Receptor amplification or capture employed the immunoSEQ multiplex PCR assay. RNA was extracted from all samples and reverse transcribed into cDNA as template for TCR sequencing. First-strand cDNA was synthesized using SuperScript III with a 2:1 mix of oligo-dT and random hexamers. Amplification bias was assessed with a synthetic immune receptor repertoire, and residual bias was removed computationally. As for how the authors treated the data: Raw reads were preprocessed to remove errors, and CDR3 was defined by IMGT conventions from the conserved cysteine to phenylalanine. Clonality was calculated as 1 minus Shannon entropy normalized by log2 of the number of productive unique TCRs. Whether scalp clones were CD4 or CD8 was inferred by matching scalp TCRbeta sequences against CD4 and CD8 repertoires sorted from blood. As stored in TCRdb, this immuneACCESS dataset retains in-frame rearrangements with V and J assigned. A fraction of the clones does not appear; measured against another copy, unresolved V genes explain less than half of the discrepancy, and the remainder lacks a known reason. Clonal size and the V and J genes are those of that table, whereas D and trimming came from the DNA. This sample holds about 190,000 clones; around 56% were observed only once. The ten largest clones take up approximately 0.7% of the sample.

Interpreted using the paper, the time point label stands for: 4 weeks on oral tofacitinib. The treatment or condition label for this specimen denotes: oral pan-JAK inhibitor, 5-10 mg twice daily. From alopecia areata patients, peripheral blood was collected along with lesional scalp punch biopsies. PBMCs were separated by density centrifugation and stained for CD3, CD4 and CD8, after which CD4+ and CD8+ T cells were sorted on a FACSAria. The junction carries 7 bases between V and J, which are trimmed by 7 bases and 1 base respectively. CDR1 and CDR2, per the germline V gene (reference sequence), are GTSNPN and SVGIG. From cysteine to phenylalanine, the CDR3 is 11 amino acids long. Only CDR3 DNA remains: 33 bases, in frame from the first base.

The sequencing here drew on CD4+ T cells sorted from blood, taken at week 4, from a patient treated with tofacitinib. This receptor chain uses TRBV30 and TRBJ2-5; no D gene is confidently identified. The sequence came from a human donor with alopecia areata. The CDR3 is CAFGIQETQYF. Here is the DNA: TGTGCCTTTGGTATCCAAGAGACCCAGTACTTC.